These 18 T cell receptor beta chains originate from one sample sequenced in a study of T cell repertoires in cytomegalovirus infection. TCRdb reanalysed the reads using MiXCR and keeps one entry per CDR3 protein. The sample shows about 530,000 distinct CDR3 sequences, around a quarter of them seen only once. The sequenced material came from PBMCs. The source of these receptors is a human donor in good health (CMV status not recorded). Some clones in this sample may be carry-over from other donors' samples.

The rearrangement uses TRBV15 and TRBJ2-7; TRBD2 matches 9 bases. Germline V gives CDR1 LNHNV, CDR2 YYDKDF (reference sequence). The CDR3 loop spans 14 amino acids. J lost 4 bases, V lost 6 bases, and 7 bases had no gene match. In nucleotides, the CDR3 is TGTGCCACCAGGACTAGCGGAGGAAAATACGAGCAGTACTTC. Its protein is CATRTSGGKYEQYF.

This chain joins TRBV12-3 or TRBV12-4 and TRBJ2-5; 8 bases are shared with TRBD2. This CDR3 is built from 15 residues. V lost 4 bases, J lost 5 bases, and 9 bases stayed unmatched. CDR3 coding DNA: TGTGCCAGCAGTTCCCCGGGAGCGGGAGTGGAGACCCAGTACTTC. It encodes CASSSPGAGVETQYF.

This clonotype occurred a few times. V usage is TRBV6-1 and J usage is TRBJ1-1, with 7 bases fitting TRBD1. This CDR3 spans 18 amino acids. The V segment lost 5 bases and the J segment 0 bases; nucleotides outside the gene matches: 15. Germline CDR1 reads MNHNS; CDR2 reads SASEGT. The CDR3 DNA is TGTGCCAGCAGTTATCAACCCGACGTAGGGACAGTGAACACTGAAGCTTTCTTT. Protein sequence: CASSYQPDVGTVNTEAFF.

The V gene is TRBV14, the J gene TRBJ2-5; 12 nucleotides match TRBD2. V lost 1 base, J lost 0 bases, and 6 bases stayed unmatched. CDR1 is SGHDN and CDR2 is FVKESK in the germline V gene. The CDR3 covers 18 residues. CDR3 sequence (DNA): TGTGCCAGCAGCCAAGGTGGACTAGCGGGATGGTACCAAGAGACCCAGTACTTC. The encoded protein is CASSQGGLAGWYQETQYF. Together with reference TRBV14 and TRBJ2-5, the CDR3 gives the full variable domain: EAGVTQFPSHSVIEKGQTVTLRCDPISGHDNLYWYRRVMGKEIKFLLHFVKESKQDESGMPNNRFLAERTGGTYSTLKVQPAELEDSGVYFCASSQGGLAGWYQETQYFGPGTRLLVL.

This chain joins TRBV12-5 and TRBJ2-3; TRBD1 matches 8 bases. After removal of 7 bases from V and 5 bases from J, the junction contained 8 bases not matched to a gene. The CDR3 extends over 14 amino acids. The V gene's germline CDR1 is LGHNT and CDR2 FRNRAP. As DNA, the CDR3 is TGTGCTAGTGCCTTCACAGGGGGGCGAGATACGCAGTATTTT. Its protein product is CASAFTGGRDTQYF. Looking up the rest from reference TRBV12-5 and TRBJ2-3 gives the full variable domain: DARVTQTPRHKVTEMGQEVTMRCQPILGHNTVFWYRQTMMQGLELLAYFRNRAPLDDSGMPKDRFSAEMPDATLATLKIQPSEPRDSAVYFCASAFTGGRDTQYFGPGTRLTVL.

The sample holds many counts of this clonotype. V gene TRBV7-2 combines with J gene TRBJ2-7, with unresolved D. The V end lost 0 bases, the J end lost 1 base, and 4 bases lay between the germline ends. Germline V CDR1 and CDR2: SGHTA, FQGNSA. There are 13 residues in the CDR3. The CDR3 bases are TGTGCCAGCAGCTTAGCCACGTCCTACGAGCAGTACGTC. It translates to CASSLATSYEQYV.

The chain is built from TRBV6-2 or TRBV6-3 and TRBJ2-7; D remains ambiguous. Trimming pared 0 bases from V and 10 bases from J, leaving 7 bases between. The CDR3 loop spans 11 amino acids. Looked up from germline, CDR1 is MNHEY and CDR2 is SVGEGT. The CDR3 DNA reads TGTGCCAGCAGTTACTCCGGACCCCAGTACTTC. It yields the protein CASSYSGPQYF.

The table lists this clonotype with a few counts. This chain links TRBV4-1 with TRBJ2-3; 9 bases line up with TRBD1. V was pared by 3 bases and J by 6 bases, with 7 bases of the junction left unmatched. This CDR3 is 15 amino acids long. Per germline, CDR1 MGHRA and CDR2 YSYEKL. As DNA, the CDR3 is TGCGCCAGCAGCCAGCCGGGACAGGGTTCGGATACGCAGTATTTT. Translated: CASSQPGQGSDTQYF.

This clonotype has more than one count but fewer than ten. The V gene is TRBV29-1, the J gene TRBJ2-1, with TRBD2 identical over 11 bases. Germline V gives CDR1 SQVTM, CDR2 ANQGSEA. The CDR3 sequence is 15 residues long. V dropped 1 base and J dropped 3; count of bases not matched to a gene: 2. In nucleotides, the CDR3 is TGCAGCGTTGAAGGAGGACTAGCGGGCTACAATGAGCAGTTCTTC. This encodes CSVEGGLAGYNEQFF.

This clonotype was counted a few times. The chain employs TRBV28 and TRBJ2-2; D perhaps matches TRBD2 (5 bases). V was clipped by 6 bases and J by 8 bases, with 13 bases between them. CDR1 and CDR2 (germline): MDHEN, SYDVKM. CDR3 size: 13 residues. CDR3 amino acids: CASSGIRGGELFF. The CDR3 DNA is TGTGCCAGCAGCGGGATCCGAGGTGGGGAGCTGTTTTTT.

The rearrangement links TRBV20-1 to TRBJ1-5; D not resolved. Trimming pared 0 bases from V and 4 bases from J, leaving 10 bases between. This CDR3 contains 14 residues. Germline lookup yields CDR1 DFQATT and CDR2 SNEGSKA (reference sequence). The chain's CDR3 is CSARDWKVNQPQHF. The CDR3 DNA follows: TGCAGTGCTAGAGATTGGAAGGTGAATCAGCCCCAGCATTTT.

J is TRBJ2-1 and V is TRBV6-4, with 9 bases that match TRBD2. CDR1 is MRHNA and CDR2 is SNTAGT in the germline V gene. The CDR3 sequence is 15 residues long. V lost 1 base, J lost 5 bases, and 3 bases stayed unmatched. CDR3 nucleotides: TGTGCCAGCAGTGACTTAGCGGGAGCGAACAATGAGCAGTTCTTC. Translation gives CASSDLAGANNEQFF.

The gene calls are TRBV20-1 and TRBJ1-1, with TRBD1 identical over 11 bases. The J segment lost 4 bases and the V segment lost 8 bases, leaving 9 bases of the junction unmatched. Germline CDR1 and CDR2: DFQATT and SNEGSKA (reference sequence). This CDR3 spans 14 amino acids. In DNA, the CDR3 is TGCAGTCCCATCGGACAGGGGGCTGGCACTGAAGCTTTCTTT. Translated, it gives CSPIGQGAGTEAFF.

The chain joins TRBV24-1 to TRBJ1-5; D unresolved. V lost 4 bases to trimming and J lost 4 bases, with 16 bases between them. Germline V gene data show CDR1 as KGHDR and CDR2 as SFDVKD. The CDR3 contains 16 residues. The chain's CDR3 is CATSETGSNFNQPQHF. The CDR3 bases are TGTGCCACCAGTGAAACCGGGTCTAACTTTAATCAGCCCCAGCATTTT.

This rearrangement joins TRBV19 to TRBJ2-7; D is undetermined. This CDR3 is 14 amino acids long. Germline V gene data show CDR1 as LNHDA and CDR2 as SQIVND (reference sequence). Trimming removed 5 bases from V and 0 bases from J, with 11 bases in between. The chain's CDR3 is CASSFLGHSYEQYF. The CDR3 DNA reads as TGTGCCAGTAGTTTCCTTGGCCACTCCTACGAGCAGTACTTC.

This sequence joins TRBV6-8 and TRBJ1-1; D not certain. Germline CDR1 is MNHGY and CDR2 is SAAAGT. V was shortened by 4 bases and J by 4 bases, with 19 bases between the two germline ends. The CDR3 has 16 residues. CDR3 region: CASSSPSDKLGTEAFF. CDR3 DNA: TGTGCCAGCAGTTCCCCGTCGGATAAGTTAGGCACTGAAGCTTTCTTT.

The V and J genes are TRBV2 and TRBJ1-1; D might be TRBD1 (5 bases). The CDR3 spans 11 residues. Germline V gene lookup returns CDR1 SNHLY and CDR2 FYNNEI. Trimming took 5 bases from V and 7 from J, leaving 8 bases between them. The CDR3 sequence: CASSTQGEAFF. CDR3 DNA: TGTGCCAGCAGTACGCAGGGTGAAGCTTTCTTT.

V usage is TRBV4-3 and J usage is TRBJ2-5, with D possibly TRBD2 on 6 matching bases. V lost 0 bases and J 4 bases, leaving 12 bases between the germline ends. CDR1 is LGHNA, CDR2 YSLEER, per germline. The CDR3 runs to 15 residues. CDR3 protein: CASSQDETSGETQYF. CDR3 DNA: TGCGCCAGCAGCCAAGATGAGACTAGTGGAGAGACCCAGTACTTC.